This record concerns one TCR beta chain sequence. The antigen is undetermined. The assay was immunoSEQ multiplex PCR, and TCRdb's table has in-frame clones only and misses some. The sample contains approximately 70,000 clones, roughly 80% of which appear only once. These data are taken from a study of T cell responses to AZD1222 COVID-19 vaccine. Findings and caveats of the study: Two AZD1222 administrations were followed by greater Spike-specific TCR breadth and depth.

CDR3 size: 14 residues. V was shortened by 0 bases and J by 4 bases, with 9 bases between the two germline ends. Germline lookup yields CDR1 LGHDT and CDR2 YNNKEL (reference sequence). The chain is built from TRBV3-1 (or the pseudogene TRBV3-2) and TRBJ2-5; TRBD1 might be the D (5 bases). Sequencing was performed on peripheral blood, taken 28 days after the second AZD1222 dose. The TCR originated in an adult who received the AZD1222 COVID-19 vaccine. CDR3 nucleotides: TGTGCCAGCAGCCAAGATTCAGGGTCAGAGACCCAGTACTTC. This translates into CASSQDSGSETQYF.